The 31 T cell receptor beta chains given below trace back to one sample, sequenced in a study of graft-versus-host responses after intestinal transplantation. The data were produced by immunoSEQ multiplex PCR, yet TCRdb's version contains in-frame clones alone and is incomplete. This table holds tens of thousands of clones, roughly 89% found once. Sequencing used bone marrow, obtained 700 to 850 days after intestinal transplantation. All receptors derive from a human patient who received an intestinal transplant, so some T cells may come from the graft donor.

The V and J genes are TRBV7-3 and TRBJ2-3; D is uncertain. The CDR3 has 18 residues. V was shortened by 0 bases and J by 2 bases, with 18 bases between the two germline ends. Per germline, CDR1 SGHTA and CDR2 FQGTGA. CDR3 DNA sequence: TGTGCCAGCAGCTTAACCTCCCGACTTGCGGCCCTCACAGATACGCAGTATTTT. Residues: CASSLTSRLAALTDTQYF.

The chain joins TRBV12-2 to TRBJ1-5; the table's D gene call, TRBD1, was not cross checked with the DNA. TRBV12-2 is reported as a pseudogene. The CDR3 is made up of 16 amino acids. Here the CDR3 DNA reads TGTGCAAGTCGCTTAGTTGAGGGGGATAGCAATCAGCCCCAGCATTTT. Residues: CASRLVEGDSNQPQHF.

The rearrangement links TRBV10-2 to TRBJ2-1; TRBD1 matches 9 bases. The CDR3 is made up of 16 amino acids. V lost 2 bases and J lost 5; bases outside the gene matches: 7. Germline lookup yields CDR1 WSHSY and CDR2 SAAADI. For the CDR3, the DNA is TGCGCCAGCAGTGAGGTACAGGGGGCACGGCACAATGAGCAGTTCTTC. Translation gives CASSEVQGARHNEQFF.

The chain joins TRBV28 to TRBJ2-5; 11 bases map to TRBD2. From germline, CDR1 is MDHEN and CDR2 SYDVKM. The ends lost 3 bases at V and 5 bases at J; junction bases unmatched: 5. CDR3 length: 15 residues. The CDR3 region is CASSLLAGGWETQYF. For the CDR3, the DNA is TGTGCCAGCAGTTTGCTAGCGGGAGGCTGGGAGACCCAGTACTTC.

The CDR3 sequence: CASSLGENGYTF. As DNA, the CDR3 is TGTGCCAGCAGCTTAGGGGAGAATGGCTACACCTTC. The gene calls are TRBV7-9 and TRBJ1-2, with no clear D. This CDR3 region has 12 residues. With 1 base removed from V and 6 bases from J, the gap between germline ends came to 6 bases. Germline V gene sequence: CDR1 SEHNR, CDR2 FQNEAQ (reference sequence).

The chain uses TRBV6-5 and TRBJ2-1; D is ambiguous. V was clipped by 3 bases and J by 0 bases, with 12 bases between them. The CDR3 is 16 amino acids. The germline CDR1 and CDR2 sequences are MNHEY and SVGAGI. The CDR3 DNA reads TGTGCCAGCAGTTATGAGGTCATAGCCTCCTACAATGAGCAGTTCTTC. This encodes CASSYEVIASYNEQFF.

The chain couples TRBV7-3 to TRBJ2-3; 7 bases line up with TRBD2. J gave up 2 bases and V 5 bases, and 10 bases lay outside the gene matches. The CDR3 runs to 16 residues. In germline, CDR1 is SGHTA, CDR2 FQGTGA. The CDR3 DNA is TGTGCCAGCAGCGACGCCGGGAGGCAATACACAGATACGCAGTATTTT. This sequence encodes CASSDAGRQYTDTQYF. The whole variable domain, filled in from reference TRBV7-3 and TRBJ2-3, reads GAGVSQTPSNKVTEKGKYVELRCDPISGHTALYWYRQSLGQGPEFLIYFQGTGAADDSGLPNDRFFAVRPEGSVSTLKIQRTERGDSAVYLCASSDAGRQYTDTQYFGPGTRLTVL.

The chain joins TRBV6-5 to TRBJ2-7; 11 bases align to TRBD2. Germline CDR1 reads MNHEY; CDR2 reads SVGAGI. With V trimmed by 6 bases and J by 9 bases, 10 bases remained unmatched. The CDR3 sequence is 14 residues long. CDR3 sequence reads: CASRRTSGSIVQYF. The CDR3 region has the DNA TGTGCCAGCAGGCGCACTAGCGGGAGCATCGTGCAGTACTTC.

V is TRBV6-5 and J is TRBJ2-1; D possibly corresponds to TRBD2 (6 bases). Deletions cut 0 bases from V and 3 bases from J, with 12 bases between. Looked up from germline, CDR1 is MNHEY and CDR2 is SVGAGI. This CDR3 has 16 residues. The CDR3 reads CASSYSTSSDYNEQFF. The CDR3 DNA follows: TGTGCCAGCAGTTACTCCACTAGCAGTGACTACAATGAGCAGTTCTTC.

The rearrangement links TRBV7-2 to TRBJ2-5; either TRBD1 or TRBD2 may fit D (6 bases each). Between the trimmed V and J ends, which lost 6 bases and 5 bases, there was a span of 13 bases. The CDR3 has 13 amino acids. Germline V lookup: CDR1 SGHTA, CDR2 FQGNSA. For the CDR3, the DNA is TGTGCCAGCAGTGGAGGGGGTGGGGAGACCCAGTACTTC. Translating gives CASSGGGGETQYF.

V is TRBV7-6 and J is TRBJ1-1; no definite D call. V was cut by 3 bases and J by 0 bases, with 17 bases left in between. The germline CDR1 and CDR2 sequences are SGHVS and FNYEAQ. The CDR3 extends over 17 amino acids. The CDR3 spells CASSFGRLGDLNTEAFF. In DNA form, the CDR3 reads TGTGCCAGCAGCTTCGGACGATTAGGAGACCTGAACACTGAAGCTTTCTTT. Variable domain in full (rest from reference TRBV7-6 and TRBJ1-1): GAGVSQSPRYKVTKRGQDVALRCDPISGHVSLYWYRQALGQGPEFLTYFNYEAQQDKSGLPNDRFSAERPEGSISTLTIQRTEQRDSAMYRCASSFGRLGDLNTEAFFGQGTRLTVV.

The genes are TRBV2 and TRBJ1-5; TRBD1 might be the D (6 bases). CDR1 is SNHLY and CDR2 is FYNNEI in the germline V gene. CDR3 length: 15 residues. The V end lost 6 bases, the J end lost 7 bases, and 19 bases lay between the germline ends. CDR3 coding DNA: TGTGCCAGCAGCCTAGAAATGGGGGGCACCCAGCCCCAGCATTTT. Translating gives CASSLEMGGTQPQHF.

This chain links TRBV11-2 with TRBJ2-7; tentatively, D is TRBD1 (5 bases). The germline V gene has CDR1 SGHAT and CDR2 FQNNGV. This CDR3 contains 17 residues. The ends were cut back, 5 bases at V and 2 bases at J, with 22 bases in the middle. The CDR3 DNA reads as TGTGCCAGCAGCAACTCCACCGACAGTTTCGGTCCCTACGAGCAGTACTTC. Its translation is CASSNSTDSFGPYEQYF.

V gene TRBV19 combines with J gene TRBJ2-1; 13 nucleotides line up with TRBD2. The CDR3 spans 16 residues. Germline loops: CDR1 LNHDA, CDR2 SQIVND (reference sequence). Trimming at V came to 3 bases and at J to 5 bases, leaving 4 bases not matched to a gene. CDR3 coding DNA: TGTGCCAGTAGTATCGGACTAGCGGGAGCACACAATGAGCAGTTCTTC. Its translation is CASSIGLAGAHNEQFF.

This clone was found once. The chain has TRBV30 and TRBJ1-6; no definite D call. From germline, CDR1 is GTSNPN and CDR2 SVGIG (reference sequence). CDR3 size: 12 residues. Trimming removed 4 bases at V and 5 bases at J, with 6 bases between. As DNA, the CDR3 is TGTGCCTGGACGGGTGATAATTCACCCCTCCACTTT. This sequence encodes CAWTGDNSPLHF.

The chain links TRBV13 to TRBJ2-1, with D tentatively TRBD2 (5 bases). Per germline, CDR1 PRHDT and CDR2 FYEKMQ (reference sequence). V lost 2 bases to trimming and J lost 2 bases, with 7 bases between them. The length of the CDR3 is 14 residues. CDR3 region: CASSLMRAYNEQFF. The DNA of the CDR3 is TGTGCCAGCAGCTTAATGCGGGCCTACAATGAGCAGTTCTTC. The variable domain in full, completed from reference TRBV13 and TRBJ2-1, reads AAGVIQSPRHLIKEKRETATLKCYPIPRHDTVYWYQQGPGQDPQFLISFYEKMQSDKGSIPDRFSAQQFSDYHSELNMSSLELGDSALYFCASSLMRAYNEQFFGPGTRLTVL.

As DNA, the CDR3 is TGTGCCACCAGCGGAACAGGGCCTAATTCACCCCTCCACTTT. It encodes CATSGTGPNSPLHF. The chain joins TRBV15 to TRBJ1-6; a weak D match, TRBD1 (6 bases). The CDR3 extends over 14 amino acids. Germline-derived CDR1 and CDR2 are LNHNV and YYDKDF (reference sequence). The ends were cut back, 5 bases at V and 6 bases at J, with 11 bases in the middle.

This rearrangement joins TRBV10-1 to TRBJ2-7; 10 bases map to TRBD2. V lost 10 bases and J lost 3; bases outside the gene matches: 6. The CDR3 has 13 residues. Germline V CDR1 and CDR2: WNHNN, SYGVQD (reference sequence). The CDR3 reads CATQLAGGYEQYF. In DNA form, the CDR3 reads TGCGCCACACAATTAGCGGGAGGCTACGAGCAGTACTTC.

The chain recombines TRBV10-3 with TRBJ2-5; 8 bases match TRBD2. The J call may be incorrect, as the DNA end agrees better with TRBJ2-7. CDR1 is ENHRY and CDR2 is SYGVKD in the germline V gene. CDR3 length: 15 residues. CDR3 region: CAISESGAGGREQYF. In nucleotides, the CDR3 is TGTGCCATCAGTGAGTCGGGCGCGGGAGGACGCGAGCAGTACTTC.

V gene TRBV19 combines with J gene TRBJ2-7; D possibly corresponds to TRBD1 (5 bases). Trimming left V 3 bases short and J 1 base short, with 7 bases between. The CDR3 is 13 residues long. In germline, CDR1 is LNHDA, CDR2 SQIVND (reference sequence). CDR3 DNA: TGTGCCAGTAGTATTCCAGGGTCCTACGAGCAGTACTTC. Protein product: CASSIPGSYEQYF.

The gene calls are TRBV11-2 and TRBJ2-3; 11 bases map to TRBD2. The CDR3 spans 17 residues. V lost 1 base and J lost 2; bases outside the gene matches: 5. Germline values: CDR1 SGHAT, CDR2 FQNNGV. The CDR3 spells CASSLGIAGGPTDTQYF. As DNA, the CDR3 is TGTGCCAGCAGCTTAGGGATAGCGGGAGGGCCCACAGATACGCAGTATTTT.

This chain links TRBV6-5 with TRBJ1-5; D is undetermined. Trimming left V 3 bases short and J 0 bases short, with 9 bases between. Germline-derived CDR1 and CDR2 are MNHEY and SVGAGI. CDR3 length equals 15 residues. The chain's CDR3 is CASSYSLDSNQPQHF. As DNA, the CDR3 is TGTGCCAGCAGTTATTCCCTTGATAGCAATCAGCCCCAGCATTTT.

This chain connects TRBV6-5 to TRBJ2-1; 7 positions match TRBD2. Germline lookup yields CDR1 MNHEY and CDR2 SVGAGI. Unmatched junction bases numbered 6, after V lost 8 bases and J lost 5 bases. This CDR3 has 13 residues. CDR3 sequence (DNA): TGTGCCAGCCGGCTAGCGGCAAACAATGAGCAGTTCTTC. As protein: CASRLAANNEQFF.

V is TRBV28 and J is TRBJ1-1, with TRBD1 matching over 7 bases. The V and J ends lost 3 bases and 0 bases, in that order; junction bases with no gene match: 7. CDR3 length: 16 amino acids. CDR1 and CDR2 (germline): MDHEN, SYDVKM. The CDR3 region is CASSFPTGELNTEAFF. The CDR3 DNA sequence: TGTGCCAGCAGTTTTCCAACAGGGGAGCTGAACACTGAAGCTTTCTTT. The whole variable domain, remainder taken from reference TRBV28 and TRBJ1-1, is DVKVTQSSRYLVKRTGEKVFLECVQDMDHENMFWYRQDPGLGLRLIYFSYDVKMKEKGDIPEGYSVSREKKERFSLILESASTNQTSMYLCASSFPTGELNTEAFFGQGTRLTVV.

The rearrangement uses TRBV9 and TRBJ2-3; D is unclear. CDR1 and CDR2 (germline): SGDLS, YYNGEE. This CDR3 has 14 residues. The V gene lost 4 bases and the J gene lost 0 bases, with 9 bases spanning the gap. Here the CDR3 reads CASSTGSSTDTQYF. CDR3 nucleotides: TGTGCCAGCAGCACCGGGTCTAGCACAGATACGCAGTATTTT.

The V and J genes are TRBV5-4 and TRBJ2-5; perhaps TRBD1 as D (6 bases). CDR1 and CDR2 (germline): SGHNT, YYREEE (reference sequence). The CDR3 length is 16 residues. Trimming took 4 bases from V and 1 from J, leaving 17 bases between them. The CDR3 nucleotides read TGTGCCAGCAGCACTCGAGACAGGACTGTCCAAGAGACCCAGTACTTC. Translated: CASSTRDRTVQETQYF.

This chain connects TRBV13 to TRBJ1-4; the D gene is possibly TRBD1 (5 bases). The germline V gene encodes CDR1 PRHDT and CDR2 FYEKMQ (reference sequence). CDR3 length: 12 residues. The V end lost 5 bases, the J end lost 10 bases, and 11 bases lay between the germline ends. The CDR3 DNA sequence: TGTGCCAGCAGCCAGGGTGACAGAAAACTGTTTTTT. Translated: CASSQGDRKLFF.

The V call is TRBV5-1, the J call TRBJ2-1; TRBD2 matches 8 bases. The CDR3 length is 13 residues. The V gene's germline CDR1 is SGHRS and CDR2 YFSETQ. V shed 3 bases and J 8 bases; nucleotides not matched to a gene: 4. CDR3 DNA sequence: TGCGCCAGCAGCTGGGGGACTAGGGATGAGCAGTTCTTC. Translated: CASSWGTRDEQFF.

The chain combines TRBV7-6 with TRBJ1-4; possible D gene TRBD1, 6 bases. The germline V and J ends were trimmed by 1 base and 5 bases, with 11 bases remaining between them. The length of the CDR3 is 15 residues. Germline V CDR1 and CDR2: SGHVS, FNYEAQ. In DNA form, the CDR3 reads TGTGCCAGCAGCTTAGGGAACAGGGCGAATGAAAAACTGTTTTTT. It encodes CASSLGNRANEKLFF. Looking up the rest from reference TRBV7-6 and TRBJ1-4 gives the full variable domain: GAGVSQSPRYKVTKRGQDVALRCDPISGHVSLYWYRQALGQGPEFLTYFNYEAQQDKSGLPNDRFSAERPEGSISTLTIQRTEQRDSAMYRCASSLGNRANEKLFFGSGTQLSVL.

This chain uses TRBV7-6 with TRBJ2-7; 7 bases align to TRBD2. The ends lost 5 bases at V and 3 bases at J; junction bases unmatched: 7. CDR3 length: 14 amino acids. CDR1 and CDR2 from the germline V gene are SGHVS and FNYEAQ. CDR3 region: CASSISGEDYEQYF. The CDR3 DNA sequence: TGTGCCAGCAGCATCAGCGGGGAAGACTACGAGCAGTACTTC.

This chain links TRBV9 with TRBJ1-1; 8 bases are a match to TRBD1. The V gene end was trimmed by 0 bases and the J gene end by 1 base; junction bases not matched to a gene: 11. The CDR3 loop spans 18 amino acids. Germline-derived CDR1 and CDR2 are SGDLS and YYNGEE. DNA of the CDR3: TGTGCCAGCAGCGTAGAAGGATGGACAGGGCCGACGAACACTGAAGCTTTCTTT. Protein sequence: CASSVEGWTGPTNTEAFF.